This T cell receptor beta chain was observed in a study of blood T cell repertoires in COVID-19. Study-wide context: The study drew acute and convalescent COVID-19 samples from the United States, Italy and Spain.

The data were produced by immunoSEQ multiplex PCR, yet TCRdb's version contains in-frame clones alone and is incomplete. The sample holds some 160,000 clones, roughly 91% seen once. The sequenced material came from peripheral blood. The sequence derives from a man between 18 and 29 years old with COVID-19, enrolled during active disease.

CDR3 amino acids: CASGPGTSTEAFF. In DNA, the CDR3 is TGTGCCAGCGGCCCCGGGACTTCCACTGAAGCTTTCTTT. The genes are TRBV6-5 and TRBJ1-1, with D perhaps TRBD1 (5 bases). This CDR3 region has 13 residues. The V gene's germline CDR1 is MNHEY and CDR2 SVGAGI. Trimming took 8 bases from V and 4 from J, leaving 14 bases between them.